This TCR beta chain was observed in a study of identical twins. Germline CDR1 and CDR2: SGHAT and FQNNGV. The CDR3 has 15 residues. Deletions cut 7 bases from V and 4 bases from J, with 19 bases between. Each CDR3 protein gets one entry after TCRdb re-called the 5' RACE reads with MiXCR. This table holds about 530,000 distinct CDR3 sequences, about a fifth found once. This sample was also put to use in a study of yellow fever vaccine responses in identical twins.

This receptor was obtained from a woman under 30 in good health. This chain uses TRBV11-2 with TRBJ1-2; D uncertain. The sequenced sample consisted of CD4+ T cells sorted from blood. DNA of the CDR3: TGTGCCAGCACCGAATCCCCTTTTCTCGGCTATGGCTACACCTTC. Protein: CASTESPFLGYGYTF.